This TCR beta chain is from a study of CD8 T cells in Susac syndrome. Broader study findings: The study admitted that it had a relatively small number of individuals in its TCR sequencing and HLA analysis.

The multiple sclerosis controls were treatment-naive patients affected by stable or active relapsing-remitting disease. Reverse transcription of about 0.5 to 1 ug RNA used random hexamers. Amplification of TCR beta CDR3 was carried out by immunoSEQ multiplex PCR, which covered 54 Vbeta and 13 Jbeta segments. MiXCR was run by TCRdb on the immunoSEQ multiplex PCR reads, yielding one entry per CDR3 protein. The sample has 200,000 or so distinct CDR3 sequences; 90% to 97% are singletons. The CDR3 consists of 16 residues. V gave up 7 bases and J gave up 4 bases; unmatched junction bases: 9. Turning to this clonotype: Its antigen remains unknown.

The sequencing sample was made of CD4+ T cells from PBMCs. The sequence was obtained from a human donor with multiple sclerosis. V gene TRBV23-1 combines with J gene TRBJ2-2; 10 nucleotides agree with TRBD1. TRBV23-1 counts as an open reading frame of uncertain function. As DNA, the CDR3 is TGCGCCAGCACCCCAGAAAGGGACAGGGGCACCGGGGAGCTGTTTTTT. This translates into CASTPERDRGTGELFF.